This T cell receptor beta chain was identified in a study of CD8+CD57+ T cells in acquired aplastic anemia. Study summary: The DNA of sorted CD4+ and CD8+ cells averaged approximately 3.4 ug. General study findings and limits: Researchers reported that CD8+ Simpson's diversity was not significantly different in patients versus controls.

Germline V gives CDR1 SGHRS, CDR2 YFSETQ. V lost 4 bases and J lost 6, with 20 bases in between. There are 16 residues in the CDR3. This clonotype was counted only a few times. Its specificity is not known. Using genomic DNA as the template, TCR beta VDJ and CDR3 profiling was carried out. TCRdb used MiXCR to reprocess the reads, holding one entry per CDR3 protein. Altogether some 140,000 distinct CDR3 sequences are present, 41% being singletons, with the ten largest covering 8% to 8.5%. The sample taken for sequencing was sorted CD4+, CD8+, or CD8+CD57+ T cells (not recorded which) from PBMCs. This chain uses TRBV5-1 with TRBJ2-1; TRBD1 is a possible D gene (6 bases). This TCR derives from a human donor in good health, serving as a control. CDR3 coding DNA: TGCGCCAGCAGCGGGGTTGGAACAGGGTTCGGCAATGAGCAGTTCTTC. Protein sequence: CASSGVGTGFGNEQFF.